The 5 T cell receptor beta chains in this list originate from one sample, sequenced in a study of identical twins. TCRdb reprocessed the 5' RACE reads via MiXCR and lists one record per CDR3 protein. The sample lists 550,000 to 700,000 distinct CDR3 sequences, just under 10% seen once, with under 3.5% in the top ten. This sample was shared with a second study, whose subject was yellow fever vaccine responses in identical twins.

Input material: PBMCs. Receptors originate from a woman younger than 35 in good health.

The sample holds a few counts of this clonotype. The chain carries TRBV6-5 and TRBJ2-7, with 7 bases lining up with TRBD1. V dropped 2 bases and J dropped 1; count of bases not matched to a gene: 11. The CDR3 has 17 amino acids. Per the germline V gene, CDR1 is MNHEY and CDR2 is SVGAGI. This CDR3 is CASSYRQGGGFSYEQYF. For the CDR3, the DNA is TGTGCCAGCAGTTACCGACAGGGCGGTGGTTTTTCCTACGAGCAGTACTTC.

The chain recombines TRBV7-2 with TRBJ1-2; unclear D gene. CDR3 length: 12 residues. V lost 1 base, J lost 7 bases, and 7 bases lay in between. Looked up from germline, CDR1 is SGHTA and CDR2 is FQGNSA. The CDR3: CASSLGPSGYTF. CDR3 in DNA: TGTGCCAGCAGCTTAGGCCCCTCTGGCTACACCTTC. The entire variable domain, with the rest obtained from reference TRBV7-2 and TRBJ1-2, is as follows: GAGVSQSPSNKVTEKGKDVELRCDPISGHTALYWYRQSLGQGLEFLIYFQGNSAPDKSGLPSDRFSAERTGGSVSTLTIQRTQQEDSAVYLCASSLGPSGYTFGSGTRLTVV.

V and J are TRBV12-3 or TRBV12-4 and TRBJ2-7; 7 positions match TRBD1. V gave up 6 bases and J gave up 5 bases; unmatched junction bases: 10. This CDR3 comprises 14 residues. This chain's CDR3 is CASSPVQGWHEQYF. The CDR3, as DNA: TGTGCCAGCAGCCCCGTACAGGGGTGGCACGAGCAGTACTTC.

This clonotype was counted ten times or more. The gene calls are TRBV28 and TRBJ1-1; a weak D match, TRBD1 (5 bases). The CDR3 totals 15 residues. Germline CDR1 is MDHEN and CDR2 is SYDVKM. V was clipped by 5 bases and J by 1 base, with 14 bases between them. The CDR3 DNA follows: TGTGCCAGCAGTCCCCTAAGGGACGGGAACACTGAAGCTTTCTTT. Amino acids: CASSPLRDGNTEAFF.

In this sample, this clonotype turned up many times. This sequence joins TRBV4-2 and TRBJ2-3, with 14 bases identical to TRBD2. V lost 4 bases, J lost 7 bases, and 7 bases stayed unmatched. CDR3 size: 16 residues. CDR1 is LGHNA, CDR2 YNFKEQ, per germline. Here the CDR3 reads CASSLGGTSGGYTQYF. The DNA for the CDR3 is TGTGCCAGCAGCCTTGGGGGGACTAGCGGGGGATATACGCAGTATTTT.